This T cell receptor beta chain was identified in a study of response to subunit inactivated influenza vaccine. MiXCR, run by TCRdb on the RT-PCR reads, gives a single entry per CDR3 protein. Of almost 250,000 distinct CDR3 sequences in the sample, less than 15% were seen once. Whole-study findings and limits: Seasonal influenza vaccination, on each occasion, was suggested by the authors to recruit few new T cells.

This clonotype was counted between two and nine times. Its antigen is still unknown. The CDR3 loop spans 13 amino acids. Trimming shortened V by 5 bases and J by 5 bases, and 12 bases separated the two germline ends. The germline CDR1 and CDR2 sequences are MGHDK and SYGVNS. The V call is TRBV25-1, the J call TRBJ1-1, with D possibly matching TRBD1 (5 bases). Sequencing was performed on non-naive T cells sorted from PBMCs, taken about 14 days before vaccination. The clonotype was recovered from a man aged 50-60 years who received an inactivated influenza vaccine. This CDR3 is CASSSLGGTEAFF. The CDR3, as DNA: TGTGCCAGCAGTTCACTGGGGGGAACTGAAGCTTTCTTT.